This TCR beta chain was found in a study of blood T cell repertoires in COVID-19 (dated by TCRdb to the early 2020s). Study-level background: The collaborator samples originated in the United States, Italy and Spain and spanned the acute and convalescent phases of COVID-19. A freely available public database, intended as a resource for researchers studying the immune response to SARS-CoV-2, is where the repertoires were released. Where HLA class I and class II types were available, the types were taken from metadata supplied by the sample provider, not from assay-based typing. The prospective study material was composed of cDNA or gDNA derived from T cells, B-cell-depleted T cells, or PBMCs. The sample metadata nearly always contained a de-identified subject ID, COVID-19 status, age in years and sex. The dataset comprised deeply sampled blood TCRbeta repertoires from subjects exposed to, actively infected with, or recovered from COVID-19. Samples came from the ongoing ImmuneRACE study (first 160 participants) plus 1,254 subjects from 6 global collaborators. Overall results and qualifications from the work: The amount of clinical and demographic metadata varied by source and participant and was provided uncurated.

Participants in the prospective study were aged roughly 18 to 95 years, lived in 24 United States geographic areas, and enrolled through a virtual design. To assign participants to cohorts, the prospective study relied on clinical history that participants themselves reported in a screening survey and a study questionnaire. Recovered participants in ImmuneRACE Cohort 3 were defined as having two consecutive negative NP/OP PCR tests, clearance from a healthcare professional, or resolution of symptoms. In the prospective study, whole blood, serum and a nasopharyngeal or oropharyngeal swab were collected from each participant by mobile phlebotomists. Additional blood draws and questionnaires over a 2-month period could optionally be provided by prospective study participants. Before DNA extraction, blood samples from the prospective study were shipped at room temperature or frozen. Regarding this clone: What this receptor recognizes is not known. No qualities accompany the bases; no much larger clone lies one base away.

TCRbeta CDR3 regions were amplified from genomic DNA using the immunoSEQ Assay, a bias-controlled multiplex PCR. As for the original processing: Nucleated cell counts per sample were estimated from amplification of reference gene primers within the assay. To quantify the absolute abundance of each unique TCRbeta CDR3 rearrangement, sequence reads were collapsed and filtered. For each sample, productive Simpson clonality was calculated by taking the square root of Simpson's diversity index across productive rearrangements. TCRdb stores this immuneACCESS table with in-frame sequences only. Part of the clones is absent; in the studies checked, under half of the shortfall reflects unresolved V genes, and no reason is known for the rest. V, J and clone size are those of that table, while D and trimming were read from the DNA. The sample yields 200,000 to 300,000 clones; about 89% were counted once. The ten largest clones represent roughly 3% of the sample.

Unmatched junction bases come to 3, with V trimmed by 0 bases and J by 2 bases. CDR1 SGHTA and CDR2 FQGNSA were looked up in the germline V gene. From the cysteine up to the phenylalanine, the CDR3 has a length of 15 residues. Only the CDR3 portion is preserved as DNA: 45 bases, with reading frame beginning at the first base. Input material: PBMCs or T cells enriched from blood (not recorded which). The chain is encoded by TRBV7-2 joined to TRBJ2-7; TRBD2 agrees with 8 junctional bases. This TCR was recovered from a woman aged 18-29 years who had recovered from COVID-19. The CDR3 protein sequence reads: CASSLAGTSPYEQYF. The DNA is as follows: TGTGCCAGCAGCTTAGCGGGGACTAGTCCCTACGAGCAGTACTTC.